This TCR beta chain was recovered during a study of shared clonotypes between healthy human individuals. The repertoire was sequenced with immunoSEQ multiplex PCR; TCRdb's copy has only in-frame clones and lacks some. There are approximately 1,500,000 clones in the sample; roughly 96% occur only once, and 0.95% to 1.5% lies in the top ten. V shed 10 bases, J shed 3 bases, and the junction held 6 bases outside the gene matches. The CDR3 spans 12 residues. Germline-derived CDR1 and CDR2 are MDHEN and SYDVKM. The TCR comes from a man aged 25-45 years in good health. Sequenced input: naive CD4+ T cells sorted from blood. This sample's subset: CD45RA+ positively selected. The chain carries TRBV28 and TRBJ2-7; TRBD1 aligns across 7 bases. Here the CDR3 reads CATGDRHYEQYF. As DNA, the CDR3 is TGTGCCACCGGGGACAGACACTACGAGCAGTACTTC.